Each of the 31 T cell receptor beta chains below was sequenced from the same sample in a study of prognosis after radiotherapy for stage I lung cancer. Genomic DNA was subjected to two-round multiplex PCR for amplification of TCR beta CDR3. Each TRBV and TRBJ gene had its own primer in the first PCR round. One entry per CDR3 protein results from TCRdb running MiXCR on the multiplex PCR reads. The table shows around 60,000 distinct CDR3 sequences, with approximately 26% occurring only once. The starting material was PBMCs, obtained before or after stereotactic body radiation therapy (not recorded which). All receptors derive from a donor over 45 with non-small cell lung cancer.

This clonotype appeared many times. V usage is TRBV9 and J usage is TRBJ2-1; the D gene is possibly TRBD1 (6 bases). Trimming removed 3 bases from V and 0 bases from J, with 7 bases in between. Germline CDR1 reads SGDLS; CDR2 reads YYNGEE. This CDR3 contains 14 residues. The CDR3 sequence is CASSGGLSYNEQFF. The CDR3 bases are TGTGCCAGCAGCGGGGGGCTCTCCTACAATGAGCAGTTCTTC. Using reference TRBV9 and TRBJ2-1 for the parts outside the CDR3, the full variable domain is DSGVTQTPKHLITATGQRVTLRCSPRSGDLSVYWYQQSLDQGLQFLIQYYNGEERAKGNILERFSAQQFPDLHSELNLSSLELGDSALYFCASSGGLSYNEQFFGPGTRLTVL.

This clonotype has ten or more counts. The chain is built from TRBV7-9 and TRBJ2-2; 7 bases map to TRBD2. The CDR3 is 16 amino acids. Germline V lookup: CDR1 SEHNR, CDR2 FQNEAQ (reference sequence). J lost 0 bases, V lost 5 bases, and 6 bases had no gene match. CDR3 bases: TGTGCCAGCAGCCCCCTCCGGGGGGCGAACACCGGGGAGCTGTTTTTT. It is translated as CASSPLRGANTGELFF.

Regarding this clonotype: This could be a read error, since a much larger clone is one nucleotide away. This sequence joins TRBV29-1 and TRBJ1-3; a possible D gene is TRBD1 (6 bases). Trimming stripped 8 bases from V and 8 bases from J, with 13 bases between. Germline values: CDR1 SQVTM, CDR2 ANQGSEA. The CDR3 length is 11 residues. CDR3 sequence (DNA): TGCAGCCACGGGGAGGGGGACACCATATATTTT. Amino acid sequence: CSHGEGDTIYF.

Concerning this clonotype itself: A much larger clone differs by one base, so this may be a read error. This chain uses TRBV29-1 with TRBJ1-1; D might be TRBD1 (5 bases). The CDR3 sequence is 11 residues long. V lost 8 bases to trimming and J lost 3 bases, with 10 bases between them. Germline loops: CDR1 SQVTM, CDR2 ANQGSEA. The CDR3 here is CSTPGDTEAFF. The CDR3 DNA is TGCAGCACTCCGGGGGACACTGAAGCTTTCTTT.

This clonotype was seen many times. V usage is TRBV10-3 and J usage is TRBJ2-7; 8 positions agree with TRBD2. CDR3 size: 13 residues. With 8 bases clipped from V and 4 bases from J, the junction kept 7 bases outside the gene matches. CDR1 ENHRY and CDR2 SYGVKD come from the germline V gene. As DNA, the CDR3 is TGTGCCATCGGACTAGCCGTAAAATACGAGCAGTACTTC. Residues: CAIGLAVKYEQYF.

In this sample, this clonotype turned up many times. The chain has TRBV7-9 and TRBJ1-2; 8 nucleotides match TRBD1. This CDR3 comprises 14 residues. The ends lost 5 bases at V and 3 bases at J; junction bases unmatched: 5. Germline values: CDR1 SEHNR, CDR2 FQNEAQ (reference sequence). CDR3 bases: TGTGCCAGCAGCCCCCAGGGGGCCGACTATGGCTACACCTTC. Translated: CASSPQGADYGYTF.

The sample holds many counts of this clonotype. The J gene is TRBJ2-2, the V gene TRBV30; D possibly corresponds to TRBD2 (5 bases). V lost 4 bases to trimming and J lost 7 bases, with 16 bases between them. The germline V gene has CDR1 GTSNPN and CDR2 SVGIG (reference sequence). This CDR3 has 14 residues. The CDR3 coding sequence is TGTGCCTGGACCCGGACGTCCCGGGGCGGGGAGCTGTTTTTT. Translated, it gives CAWTRTSRGGELFF.

Turning to this clonotype: Only one base separates this from a far larger clonotype, so it likely reflects a read error. The V gene is TRBV6-2 or TRBV6-3, the J gene TRBJ1-1; D not resolved. Germline V gene lookup returns CDR1 MNHEY and CDR2 SVGEGT. This CDR3 region has 14 residues. Deletions cut 7 bases from V and 6 bases from J, with 18 bases between. CDR3 region: CASIEAGSRAEAFF. The CDR3, as DNA: TGTGCCAGCATTGAAGCGGGGTCGAGGGCTGAAGCTTTCTTT.

This clonotype was observed at least ten times. This chain joins TRBV11-2 and TRBJ2-7, with a weak D call TRBD1 (6 bases). Deletions cut 1 base from V and 3 bases from J, with 13 bases between. The CDR3 length is 15 residues. From germline, CDR1 is SGHAT and CDR2 FQNNGV. CDR3 region: CASSLVLGQRYEQYF. CDR3 bases: TGTGCCAGCAGCTTAGTCTTAGGACAGCGCTACGAGCAGTACTTC. The full variable domain, with the rest looked up from reference TRBV11-2 and TRBJ2-7, is EAGVAQSPRYKIIEKRQSVAFWCNPISGHATLYWYQQILGQGPKLLIQFQNNGVVDDSQLPKDRFSAERLKGVDSTLKIQPAKLEDSAVYLCASSLVLGQRYEQYFGPGTRLTVT.

Notes on this clonotype: Being one base from a much bigger clone, this may be a read error. The chain has TRBV4-1 and TRBJ2-7; 7 bases agree with TRBD2. CDR1 MGHRA and CDR2 YSYEKL come from the germline V gene. The CDR3 extends over 15 amino acids. The V gene end was trimmed by 1 base and the J gene end by 2 bases; junction bases not matched to a gene: 5. In DNA, the CDR3 is TGCGCCAGCAGCCAAGCTGTGGGAGGGCCCTACGAGCAGTACTTC. Its translation: CASSQAVGGPYEQYF.

This clonotype was found many times. A read error may account for a junction end that differs from germline. This rearrangement joins TRBV2 to TRBJ1-1, with unresolved D. This CDR3 is 11 amino acids long. In germline, CDR1 is SNHLY, CDR2 FYNNEI. In DNA form, the CDR3 reads TGTGCCACCAGTATGAACACTGAAGCTTTCTTT. It is translated as CATSMNTEAFF.

Concerning this clonotype itself: This could be a read error, since a much larger clone is one nucleotide away. The CDR3 DNA reads as TGCGCCAGCAGGGGCGGAAATGACACTGAAGCTTTCTTT. Protein product: CASRGGNDTEAFF. The chain employs TRBV10-2 and TRBJ1-1; unclear D gene. V lost 6 bases to trimming and J lost 3 bases, with 11 bases between them. Germline CDR1 WSHSY, CDR2 SAAADI. The CDR3 is 13 residues long.

The table lists this clonotype with many counts. The chain combines TRBV27 with TRBJ2-3; weak D call: TRBD2 (5 bases). Per the germline V gene, CDR1 is MNHEY and CDR2 is SMNVEV (reference sequence). This CDR3 comprises 17 residues. V lost 5 bases and J 3 bases, leaving 21 bases between the germline ends. In DNA, the CDR3 is TGTGCCAGCAGTCGCCCCCAAAGAGGAAGCGGAACAGATACGCAGTATTTT. Its protein product is CASSRPQRGSGTDTQYF.

The CDR3 region has the DNA TGTGCCAGCAGCTTGGTCCCGGGACAGGGTTACGGCTACACCTTC. Amino acids: CASSLVPGQGYGYTF. J is TRBJ1-2 and V is TRBV5-6, with 9 bases that match TRBD1. The length of the CDR3 is 15 residues. Germline loops: CDR1 SGHDT, CDR2 YYEEEE. V shed 0 bases and J 8 bases; nucleotides not matched to a gene: 8.

J is TRBJ2-5 and V is TRBV3-1; 10 bases map to TRBD1. This CDR3 region has 17 residues. The V and J ends lost 0 bases and 5 bases, in that order; junction bases with no gene match: 9. Germline V gives CDR1 LGHDT, CDR2 YNNKEL (reference sequence). The CDR3 protein is CASSQDSGQGWNETQYF. The CDR3 DNA reads TGTGCCAGCAGCCAAGATTCGGGACAGGGGTGGAATGAGACCCAGTACTTC.

This clonotype was recorded at least ten times. The chain uses TRBV6-1 and TRBJ1-5; tentative D call: TRBD1 (5 bases). CDR1 and CDR2 (germline): MNHNS, SASEGT. V lost 3 bases and J 4 bases, leaving 10 bases between the germline ends. The CDR3 has 14 residues. CDR3 DNA sequence: TGTGCCAGCAGTGATGGGGGTGGGAATCAGCCCCAGCATTTT. Encoded protein: CASSDGGGNQPQHF.

This clonotype was observed many times. The V and J genes are TRBV20-1 and TRBJ2-3; 10 bases are a match to TRBD2. Germline V gene data show CDR1 as DFQATT and CDR2 as SNEGSKA (reference sequence). The length of the CDR3 is 15 residues. The junction had 8 bases not matched to a gene; V was cut back by 5 bases and J by 3 bases. In DNA form, the CDR3 reads TGCAGTGCTGCACTAGCGGGGTTGGGGACAGATACGCAGTATTTT. The encoded protein is CSAALAGLGTDTQYF.

Ten or more counts support this clonotype. The chain links TRBV2 to TRBJ2-3; D gene unclear. Between the trimmed V and J ends, which lost 8 bases and 4 bases, there was a span of 13 bases. The germline V gene has CDR1 SNHLY and CDR2 FYNNEI. The CDR3 extends over 13 amino acids. This chain's CDR3 is CASLSTASDTQYF. The CDR3 nucleotides are TGTGCCAGCCTATCTACAGCGTCAGATACGCAGTATTTT. The whole variable domain, filled in from reference TRBV2 and TRBJ2-3, reads EPEVTQTPSHQVTQMGQEVILRCVPISNHLYFYWYRQILGQKVEFLVSFYNNEISEKSEIFDDQFSVERPDGSNFTLKIRSTKLEDSAMYFCASLSTASDTQYFGPGTRLTVL.

In its sample, this clonotype was seen many times. J is TRBJ2-3 and V is TRBV7-2; D unresolved. This CDR3 has 14 residues. The V gene lost 1 base and the J gene lost 2 bases, with 7 bases spanning the gap. Germline V gives CDR1 SGHTA, CDR2 FQGNSA. In DNA, the CDR3 is TGTGCCAGCAGCTTAGAGGCTGTCACAGATACGCAGTATTTT. It codes for CASSLEAVTDTQYF. Combining the CDR3 with reference TRBV7-2 and TRBJ2-3 gives the whole variable domain GAGVSQSPSNKVTEKGKDVELRCDPISGHTALYWYRQSLGQGLEFLIYFQGNSAPDKSGLPSDRFSAERTGGSVSTLTIQRTQQEDSAVYLCASSLEAVTDTQYFGPGTRLTVL.

This clonotype occurred many times. The genes are TRBV7-3 and TRBJ2-3; the D call may be TRBD1 or TRBD2 (5 bases each). The CDR3 loop spans 13 amino acids. Germline V CDR1 and CDR2: SGHTA, FQGTGA. Between the trimmed V and J ends, which lost 3 bases and 3 bases, there was a span of 7 bases. The CDR3 DNA sequence: TGTGCCAGCAGCTTGGGACCGACAGATACGCAGTATTTT. Its translation is CASSLGPTDTQYF.

Ten or more counts support this clonotype. The chain recombines TRBV20-1 with TRBJ1-2; D unclear. Deletions cut 0 bases from V and 2 bases from J, with 7 bases between. Per the germline V gene, CDR1 is DFQATT and CDR2 is SNEGSKA (reference sequence). The CDR3 extends over 13 amino acids. The CDR3 spells CSARDAVNYGYTF. The CDR3 nucleotides read TGCAGTGCTAGAGATGCGGTGAACTATGGCTACACCTTC.

This clonotype was recorded at least ten times. This chain joins TRBV6-2 or TRBV6-3 and TRBJ2-1; 7 bases are shared with TRBD2. This CDR3 is built from 11 residues. Germline CDR1 and CDR2: MNHEY and SVGEGT. V shed 4 bases and J 9 bases; nucleotides not matched to a gene: 0. The DNA of the CDR3 is TGTGCCAGCAGTTCTAGCGGTGAGCAGTTCTTC. It specifies CASSSSGEQFF.

In this sample, this clonotype turned up many times. The chain joins TRBV12-3 or TRBV12-4 to TRBJ2-2; no firm D call. The V gene lost 6 bases and the J gene lost 4 bases, with 18 bases spanning the gap. The CDR3 runs 16 residues. This CDR3 reads CASSAGRALVTGELFF. In DNA form, the CDR3 reads TGTGCCAGCAGCGCCGGTAGGGCACTCGTCACCGGGGAGCTGTTTTTT.

This chain joins TRBV10-2 and TRBJ1-1; TRBD1 aligns across 11 bases. V lost 6 bases to trimming and J lost 5 bases; unmatched junction nucleotides: 8. The CDR3 has 15 amino acids. CDR1 and CDR2 from the germline V gene are WSHSY and SAAADI. The DNA of the CDR3 is TGCGCCAGCAGCCAGGACAGGGGGCGGTGTACTGAAGCTTTCTTT. Amino acid sequence: CASSQDRGRCTEAFF.

This clonotype was seen at least ten times. The CDR3 DNA reads TGTGCCAGCAGTTTGGAGGGGAGAAATGAAAAACTGTTTTTT. Translation: CASSLEGRNEKLFF. The rearrangement uses TRBV28 and TRBJ1-4, with a tentative D call TRBD1 (5 bases). The CDR3 contains 14 residues. V lost 3 bases and J 5 bases, leaving 10 bases between the germline ends. Germline assignment: CDR1 MDHEN and CDR2 SYDVKM.

A note on this clonotype: A far larger clone is one nucleotide away, so this likely arose from a read error. The chain couples TRBV6-4 to TRBJ2-1; D is uncertain. Per germline, CDR1 MRHNA and CDR2 SNTAGT. The CDR3 runs 13 residues. CDR3 in DNA: TGTGCCAGCAGGGACCGTTCCTACGATGAGCAGTTCTTC. Its protein is CASRDRSYDEQFF.

This clonotype has just a few counts. A read error may explain this, as a much larger clone is one base away. Likely a read error: the CDR3 ends without its conserved phenylalanine or tryptophan. The V and J genes are TRBV6-2 or TRBV6-3 and TRBJ1-1; D ambiguous. The V gene's germline CDR1 is MNHEY and CDR2 SVGEGT. The CDR3 loop spans 12 amino acids. V lost 6 bases, J lost 2 bases, and 7 bases lay in between. This CDR3 reads CASRDGNTEAFS. As DNA, the CDR3 is TGTGCCAGCAGGGACGGCAACACTGAAGCTTTCTCT.

Only one count was recorded for this clonotype. The gene calls are TRBV6-2 or TRBV6-3 and TRBJ1-6, with 8 bases fitting TRBD1. The junction had 10 bases not matched to a gene; V was cut back by 5 bases and J by 10 bases. Germline V gene data show CDR1 as MNHEY and CDR2 as SVGEGT. CDR3 length: 15 residues. The CDR3 sequence: CASSRETGVMSPLHF. The CDR3 DNA follows: TGTGCCAGCAGTAGAGAGACAGGGGTAATGTCACCCCTCCACTTT.

As for this clonotype: This likely traces to a read error, being one base from a far larger clone. V is TRBV6-5 and J is TRBJ2-7; tentative D call: TRBD1 (5 bases). Germline CDR1 reads MNHEY; CDR2 reads SVGAGI. Trimming pared 5 bases from V and 3 bases from J, leaving 11 bases between. This CDR3 is 13 amino acids long. The DNA for the CDR3 is TGTGCCAGCAGTCCGGACATGGGCTACGAGCAGTACTTC. It yields the protein CASSPDMGYEQYF.

This clonotype has ten or more counts. This chain connects TRBV6-2 or TRBV6-3 to TRBJ1-5, with D maybe TRBD1 (5 bases). CDR3 size: 15 residues. Germline V gene lookup returns CDR1 MNHEY and CDR2 SVGEGT. V was shortened by 5 bases and J by 0 bases, with 11 bases between the two germline ends. The CDR3: CASSRQTYSNQPQHF. CDR3 DNA: TGTGCCAGCAGTCGACAGACCTATAGCAATCAGCCCCAGCATTTT.

This clonotype was found many times. The V call is TRBV28, the J call TRBJ2-5; possible D gene TRBD2, 7 bases. The germline CDR1 and CDR2 sequences are MDHEN and SYDVKM. The CDR3 length is 14 residues. Trimming took 7 bases from V and 5 from J, leaving 17 bases between them. The CDR3 is CASKPGGLGETQYF. In DNA form, the CDR3 reads TGTGCCAGCAAACCGGGGGGCTTAGGCGAGACCCAGTACTTC.